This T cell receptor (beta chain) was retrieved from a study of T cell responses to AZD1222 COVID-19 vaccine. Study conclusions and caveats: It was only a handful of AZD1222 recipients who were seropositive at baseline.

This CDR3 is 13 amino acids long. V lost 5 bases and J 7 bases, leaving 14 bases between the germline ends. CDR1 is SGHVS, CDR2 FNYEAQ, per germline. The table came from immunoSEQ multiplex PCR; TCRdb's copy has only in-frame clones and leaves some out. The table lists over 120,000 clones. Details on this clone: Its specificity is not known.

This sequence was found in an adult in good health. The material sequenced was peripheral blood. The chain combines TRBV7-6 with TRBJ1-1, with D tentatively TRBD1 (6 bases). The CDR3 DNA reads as TGTGCCAGCAGCGGGTACAGGGACCGTGAAGCTTTCTTT. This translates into CASSGYRDREAFF.